This TCR beta chain was sequenced in a study of blood T cell repertoires in COVID-19. As for the study in general: Samples came from the United States, Italy and Spain, spanning acute and convalescent COVID-19.

With 3 bases clipped from V and 0 bases from J, the junction kept 3 bases outside the gene matches. The germline CDR1 and CDR2 sequences are MNHEY and SMNVEV (reference sequence). The CDR3 is 16 amino acids. In the study's own analysis: Amplification with reference gene primers provided the estimates of nucleated cell counts. Profiled with immunoSEQ multiplex PCR; TCRdb holds only in-frame clones, not every one. V and J calls and clone size are those listed in that table; D and trimming were worked out from the DNA. The sample lists 85,000 to 95,000 clones; around 89% were seen once. The chain employs TRBV27 and TRBJ2-2, with TRBD1 identical over 8 bases. This sequence originates from a man aged 55 to 69 with acute or convalescent COVID-19. The sample taken for sequencing was peripheral blood. The DNA for the CDR3 is TGTGCCAGCAGTTTTCAGGGGGCGGCGAACACCGGGGAGCTGTTTTTT. It codes for CASSFQGAANTGELFF.